A selection of T cell receptor beta chains follows, all from one sample in a study of T cells in Graves' hyperthyroidism and ophthalmopathy. MiXCR, run by TCRdb on the multiplex PCR reads, gives a single entry per CDR3 protein. The repertoire holds about 600,000 distinct CDR3 sequences, 12% to 15% seen once, with roughly 6.9% in the top ten. Material: blood. These receptors all stem from a woman aged 18-29 years with Graves' ophthalmopathy. Both conserved end residues are part of each CDR3. Fields, in order: clone size, J gene, D gene, V gene, CDR3 protein, CDR3 DNA. D genes are given only for firm matches. The listing skips clone size in some rows; elsewhere it reads once, few, many or a size class.

clone_size: -; j_call: TRBJ2-7; d_call: TRBD1; v_call: TRBV7-7; cdr3_aa: CASSAGTGSPYEQYF; cdr3_nt: TGTGCTAGCAGCGCAGGGACAGGGAGCCCCTACGAGCAGTACTTC
clone_size: -; j_call: TRBJ1-1; d_call: -; v_call: TRBV6-2/TRBV6-3; cdr3_aa: CASREYTEAFF; cdr3_nt: TGTGCCAGCCGGGAATACACTGAAGCTTTCTTT
clone_size: many; j_call: TRBJ1-1; d_call: TRBD1; v_call: TRBV13; cdr3_aa: CASSLTGGDTEAFF; cdr3_nt: TGTGCCAGCAGCTTAACAGGGGGCGACACTGAAGCTTTCTTT
clone_size: many; j_call: TRBJ2-1; d_call: TRBD2; v_call: TRBV9; cdr3_aa: CASSSTSLAGVDEQFF; cdr3_nt: TGTGCCAGCAGCTCCACCTCTCTAGCGGGAGTCGATGAGCAGTTCTTC
clone_size: -; j_call: TRBJ2-5; d_call: TRBD2; v_call: TRBV29-1; cdr3_aa: CSVETSTSGRVGETQYF; cdr3_nt: TGCAGCGTTGAAACCTCGACTAGCGGGAGGGTCGGAGAGACCCAGTACTTC
clone_size: few; j_call: TRBJ2-5; d_call: -; v_call: TRBV7-7; cdr3_aa: CASSLGYEETQYF; cdr3_nt: TGTGCTAGCAGCTTAGGGTACGAAGAGACCCAGTACTTC
clone_size: many; j_call: TRBJ2-3; d_call: TRBD1; v_call: TRBV6-1; cdr3_aa: CAGQDRGRTDTQYF; cdr3_nt: TGTGCCGGCCAGGACAGGGGGCGCACAGATACGCAGTATTTT
clone_size: many; j_call: TRBJ2-1; d_call: -; v_call: TRBV27; cdr3_aa: CASSLSVSYNEQFF; cdr3_nt: TGTGCCAGCAGTTTATCGGTTTCCTACAATGAGCAGTTCTTC
clone_size: few; j_call: TRBJ1-2; d_call: TRBD1; v_call: TRBV6-1; cdr3_aa: CASSAGQLIKLSNYGYTF; cdr3_nt: TGTGCCAGCAGTGCGGGACAGCTCATCAAGTTATCTAACTATGGCTACACCTTC
clone_size: few; j_call: TRBJ2-2; d_call: -; v_call: TRBV12-3/TRBV12-4; cdr3_aa: CASSPWGHGELFF; cdr3_nt: TGTGCCAGCAGTCCCTGGGGTCACGGGGAGCTGTTTTTT
clone_size: few; j_call: TRBJ1-1; d_call: -; v_call: TRBV7-2; cdr3_aa: CASSPREGAEAFF; cdr3_nt: TGTGCCAGCAGCCCCAGGGAGGGTGCTGAAGCTTTCTTT
clone_size: many; j_call: TRBJ2-3; d_call: TRBD1; v_call: TRBV28; cdr3_aa: CASSYARTGPTDTQYF; cdr3_nt: TGTGCCAGCAGTTACGCCAGGACAGGGCCAACAGATACGCAGTATTTT
clone_size: many; j_call: TRBJ2-2; d_call: -; v_call: TRBV19; cdr3_aa: CASRPEQGNTGELFF; cdr3_nt: TGTGCCAGTAGACCGGAGCAGGGGAACACCGGGGAGCTGTTTTTT
clone_size: -; j_call: TRBJ1-5; d_call: TRBD1; v_call: TRBV18; cdr3_aa: CASSPRGLEGHQPQHF; cdr3_nt: TGTGCCAGCTCACCAAGGGGGCTAGAGGGCCATCAGCCCCAGCATTTT
clone_size: many; j_call: TRBJ2-7; d_call: TRBD1; v_call: TRBV29-1; cdr3_aa: CSVESPPGTGGSYEQYF; cdr3_nt: TGCAGCGTTGAATCCCCGCCCGGGACAGGGGGCTCCTACGAGCAGTACTTC
clone_size: many; j_call: TRBJ1-1; d_call: TRBD1; v_call: TRBV30; cdr3_aa: CAWNQGVGTEAFF; cdr3_nt: TGTGCCTGGAATCAGGGGGTAGGGACTGAAGCTTTCTTT
clone_size: -; j_call: TRBJ1-4; d_call: -; v_call: TRBV6-1; cdr3_aa: CASRQARGDEKLFF; cdr3_nt: TGTGCCAGCAGACAGGCGAGGGGAGATGAAAAACTGTTTTTT
clone_size: few; j_call: TRBJ1-2; d_call: -; v_call: TRBV6-1; cdr3_aa: CASSEEPPAWGYGYTF; cdr3_nt: TGTGCCAGCAGTGAAGAGCCTCCTGCGTGGGGCTATGGCTACACCTTC
clone_size: -; j_call: TRBJ2-7; d_call: -; v_call: TRBV30; cdr3_aa: CAWSPFSRGASHYEQYF; cdr3_nt: TGTGCCTGGAGTCCCTTTTCTCGGGGGGCCTCACACTACGAGCAGTACTTC
clone_size: few; j_call: TRBJ2-1; d_call: TRBD2; v_call: TRBV9; cdr3_aa: CASSVREVGLAGYNEQFF; cdr3_nt: TGTGCCAGCAGCGTCAGAGAGGTTGGACTAGCGGGTTACAATGAGCAGTTCTTC
clone_size: many; j_call: TRBJ2-1; d_call: -; v_call: TRBV10-2; cdr3_aa: CATSRAPQTPYNEQFF; cdr3_nt: TGCGCCACCAGCAGGGCCCCCCAGACACCATACAATGAGCAGTTCTTC
clone_size: -; j_call: TRBJ2-1; d_call: TRBD2; v_call: TRBV7-8; cdr3_aa: CASTPERLAGGYEQFF; cdr3_nt: TGTGCCAGCACACCGGAGAGACTAGCGGGAGGTTATGAGCAGTTCTTC
clone_size: many; j_call: TRBJ2-5; d_call: TRBD2; v_call: TRBV28; cdr3_aa: CASNPAGLVAQYF; cdr3_nt: TGTGCCAGCAACCCCGCGGGACTAGTGGCCCAGTACTTC
clone_size: -; j_call: TRBJ2-2; d_call: -; v_call: TRBV18; cdr3_aa: CASSRTQEGPNTGELFF; cdr3_nt: TGTGCCAGCTCACGCACTCAGGAGGGCCCGAACACCGGGGAGCTGTTTTTT
clone_size: few; j_call: TRBJ1-2; d_call: -; v_call: TRBV27; cdr3_aa: CASRVPGGSGYTF; cdr3_nt: TGTGCCAGCAGAGTCCCGGGAGGCTCCGGCTACACCTTC
clone_size: many; j_call: TRBJ2-7; d_call: -; v_call: TRBV20-1; cdr3_aa: CSASPNQGNNFYEQYF; cdr3_nt: TGCAGTGCTAGCCCAAATCAGGGGAATAACTTCTACGAGCAGTACTTC
clone_size: many; j_call: TRBJ1-6; d_call: -; v_call: TRBV2; cdr3_aa: CATIQGVGSPLHF; cdr3_nt: TGTGCCACCATACAGGGTGTAGGTTCACCCCTCCACTTT
clone_size: -; j_call: TRBJ1-4; d_call: TRBD1; v_call: TRBV5-1; cdr3_aa: CASSHDRAVTNEKLFF; cdr3_nt: TGCGCCAGCAGTCACGACAGGGCCGTAACTAATGAAAAACTGTTTTTT
clone_size: -; j_call: TRBJ1-1; d_call: -; v_call: TRBV4-3; cdr3_aa: CASSQGDSLRAFF; cdr3_nt: TGCGCCAGCAGCCAAGGAGACAGCCTTCGGGCTTTCTTT
clone_size: -; j_call: TRBJ2-1; d_call: -; v_call: TRBV4-3; cdr3_aa: CASSHFTNSYNEQFF; cdr3_nt: TGCGCCAGCAGCCATTTCACTAACTCCTACAATGAGCAGTTCTTC
clone_size: many; j_call: TRBJ1-6; d_call: -; v_call: TRBV7-8; cdr3_aa: CASSRGTSGNSPLHF; cdr3_nt: TGTGCCAGCAGCCGGGGGACTTCGGGTAATTCACCCCTCCACTTT
clone_size: few; j_call: TRBJ2-3; d_call: TRBD2; v_call: TRBV28; cdr3_aa: CASSRGLAGADTQYF; cdr3_nt: TGTGCCAGCAGTCGCGGGCTAGCGGGCGCAGATACGCAGTATTTT
clone_size: many; j_call: TRBJ1-2; d_call: -; v_call: TRBV28; cdr3_aa: CASSLSVVANYGYTF; cdr3_nt: TGTGCCAGCAGTTTATCCGTCGTGGCTAACTATGGCTACACCTTC
clone_size: -; j_call: TRBJ2-4; d_call: TRBD2; v_call: TRBV27; cdr3_aa: CASSLLAGAENIQYF; cdr3_nt: TGTGCCAGCAGTTTATTGGCGGGAGCCGAAAACATTCAGTACTTC
clone_size: many; j_call: TRBJ2-7; d_call: -; v_call: TRBV27; cdr3_aa: CASSLFSGRIHYEQYF; cdr3_nt: TGTGCCAGCAGTTTATTCTCAGGGCGGATTCACTACGAGCAGTACTTC
clone_size: many; j_call: TRBJ2-1; d_call: TRBD1; v_call: TRBV25-1; cdr3_aa: CASSDFPQSDRVSYNEQFF; cdr3_nt: TGTGCCAGCAGTGATTTCCCTCAATCCGACAGGGTATCGTACAATGAGCAGTTCTTC
clone_size: -; j_call: TRBJ1-5; d_call: -; v_call: TRBV15; cdr3_aa: CATSSVKRNQPQHF; cdr3_nt: TGTGCCACCAGCAGCGTCAAGCGTAATCAGCCCCAGCATTTT
clone_size: -; j_call: TRBJ1-3; d_call: -; v_call: TRBV28; cdr3_aa: CASSLVTGHGNTIYF; cdr3_nt: TGTGCCAGCAGTCTCGTGACAGGCCACGGAAACACCATATATTTT
clone_size: -; j_call: TRBJ2-1; d_call: TRBD2; v_call: TRBV2; cdr3_aa: CASSEAWGGNEQFF; cdr3_nt: TGTGCCAGCAGTGAAGCCTGGGGGGGGAATGAGCAGTTCTTC
clone_size: many; j_call: TRBJ2-7; d_call: -; v_call: TRBV2; cdr3_aa: CASSERGGYEQYF; cdr3_nt: TGTGCCAGCAGTGAGCGGGGCGGTTACGAGCAGTACTTC
clone_size: few; j_call: TRBJ1-3; d_call: -; v_call: TRBV27; cdr3_aa: CASSPQRPVGNTIYF; cdr3_nt: TGTGCCAGCAGTCCCCAACGCCCGGTCGGAAACACCATATATTTT
clone_size: many; j_call: TRBJ2-3; d_call: TRBD1; v_call: TRBV7-3; cdr3_aa: CASSLGTVTDTQYF; cdr3_nt: TGCGCCAGCAGCTTGGGGACAGTCACAGATACGCAGTATTTT
clone_size: few; j_call: TRBJ1-1; d_call: -; v_call: TRBV29-1; cdr3_aa: CSARISFGSVMNTEAFF; cdr3_nt: TGCAGCGCCCGAATCAGTTTCGGCAGCGTCATGAACACTGAAGCTTTCTTT
clone_size: many; j_call: TRBJ1-5; d_call: -; v_call: TRBV20-1; cdr3_aa: CSARWTSNQPQHF; cdr3_nt: TGCAGTGCTAGATGGACTAGCAATCAGCCCCAGCATTTT